These 13 T cell receptor beta chains originate from one sample sequenced in a study of OX40 agonist ivuxolimab in advanced cancers. This table comes from immunoSEQ multiplex PCR, and its TCRdb copy is limited to in-frame clones, with some not included. The table shows 60,000 to 65,000 clones, with approximately 85% occurring only once. The sample consisted of CD4+ or CD8+ T cells sorted from blood, taken in a trial of the OX40 agonist ivuxolimab. The receptors here all came from an adult with an advanced solid tumor such as melanoma, head and neck, liver or kidney cancer.

The chain has TRBV7-9 and TRBJ1-6, with D unresolved. Germline CDR1 is SEHNR and CDR2 is FQNEAQ (reference sequence). Deletions cut 5 bases from V and 7 bases from J, with 9 bases between. CDR3 length equals 13 residues. The CDR3 DNA sequence: TGTGCCAGCAGCGAGAGGTCCAATTCACCCCTCCACTTT. As protein: CASSERSNSPLHF.

The J gene is TRBJ2-2, the V gene TRBV6-5; 7 positions match TRBD1. CDR1 and CDR2 from the germline V gene are MNHEY and SVGAGI. J gave up 4 bases and V 10 bases, and 9 bases lay outside the gene matches. This CDR3 is 14 amino acids long. CDR3 sequence (DNA): TGTGCCACCGCACAGGGGACCTTCACCGGGGAGCTGTTTTTT. It is translated as CATAQGTFTGELFF.

This chain connects TRBV30 to TRBJ1-5; the match to TRBD1 covers 10 bases. The CDR3 has 15 residues. The V gene end was trimmed by 0 bases and the J gene end by 3 bases; junction bases not matched to a gene: 2. CDR1 is GTSNPN and CDR2 is SVGIG in the germline V gene (reference sequence). The CDR3, as DNA: TGTGCCTGGAGTGTTAGACAGGGGGCCAATCAGCCCCAGCATTTT. This gives the protein CAWSVRQGANQPQHF.

This chain links TRBV28 with TRBJ2-7, with 7 bases lining up with TRBD1. There are 12 residues in the CDR3. Germline V CDR1 and CDR2: MDHEN, SYDVKM. V was clipped by 10 bases and J by 1 base; unmatched bases: 4. CDR3 coding DNA: TGTGCCATAAGGACAGGTTCCTACGAGCAGTACTTC. It translates to CAIRTGSYEQYF.

The chain employs TRBV4-3 and TRBJ2-1; 9 bases are shared with TRBD2. The J segment lost 8 bases and the V segment lost 0 bases, leaving 14 bases of the junction unmatched. The CDR3 runs 18 residues. The germline V gene has CDR1 LGHNA and CDR2 YSLEER. CDR3 in DNA: TGCGCCAGCAGCCAAGATAATAGCGGGGGCTGGGGGATCGATGAGCAGTTCTTC. Residues: CASSQDNSGGWGIDEQFF.

This chain uses TRBV5-6 with TRBJ1-1; perhaps TRBD1 as D (5 bases). Trimming pared 1 base from V and 5 bases from J, leaving 12 bases between. The germline gives CDR1 SGHDT, CDR2 YYEEEE. This CDR3 comprises 14 residues. The CDR3 region is CASSLSQGETEAFF. In nucleotides, the CDR3 is TGTGCCAGCAGCTTGTCTCAGGGAGAGACTGAAGCTTTCTTT.

This chain connects TRBV7-3 to TRBJ1-2, with 11 positions matching TRBD1. The CDR3 spans 15 residues. Germline CDR1 SGHTA, CDR2 FQGTGA. With 2 bases clipped from V and 5 bases from J, the junction kept 4 bases outside the gene matches. The CDR3 loop reads CASSLGTGGEYGYTF. In nucleotides, the CDR3 is TGTGCCAGCAGCTTAGGGACAGGGGGGGAGTATGGCTACACCTTC.

The V and J genes are TRBV11-3 and TRBJ2-3; 9 bases align to TRBD1. The CDR3 is 13 amino acids. CDR1 is SGHNT and CDR2 is YENEEA in the germline V gene. V shed 8 bases, J shed 3 bases, and the junction held 3 bases outside the gene matches. The CDR3 loop reads CASGQGNTDTQYF. The CDR3 DNA reads TGTGCCAGCGGACAGGGGAATACAGATACGCAGTATTTT. The entire variable domain, with the rest obtained from reference TRBV11-3 and TRBJ2-3, is as follows: EAGVVQSPRYKIIEKKQPVAFWCNPISGHNTLYWYLQNLGQGPELLIRYENEEAVDDSQLPKDRFSAERLKGVDSTLKIQPAELGDSAVYLCASGQGNTDTQYFGPGTRLTVL.

The chain has TRBV5-6 and TRBJ1-5, with D unclear. The CDR3 has 15 amino acids. Germline V gene lookup returns CDR1 SGHDT and CDR2 YYEEEE. Trimming cost V 1 base and J 4 bases, with 12 bases left between them. The CDR3 DNA is TGTGCCAGCAGCTTGCGCCAAAGTGCGAATCAGCCCCAGCATTTT. Its protein product is CASSLRQSANQPQHF.

In this sample, this clone turned up a few times. The rearrangement joins TRBV5-5 to TRBJ2-7; tentatively, D is TRBD1 (6 bases). The length of the CDR3 is 15 residues. Germline CDR1 reads SGHKS; CDR2 reads YYEKEE (reference sequence). V gave up 0 bases and J gave up 12 bases, with 22 bases separating them. The CDR3 nucleotides read TGTGCCAGCAGCTTGGGGTCATCGGGACACGCTCTCGGGTACTTC. Translation gives CASSLGSSGHALGYF.

This clone occurred a few times. The chain joins TRBV7-6 to TRBJ1-1; D call uncertain. The CDR3 is 15 amino acids. Germline values: CDR1 SGHVS, CDR2 FNYEAQ. V lost 1 base and J 0 bases, leaving 9 bases between the germline ends. The CDR3 coding sequence is TGTGCCAGCAGCTTAGGCGGGCCGATGAACACTGAAGCTTTCTTT. It encodes CASSLGGPMNTEAFF.

The rearrangement joins TRBV6-5 to TRBJ1-2; D perhaps matches TRBD1 (5 bases). The CDR3 is 13 amino acids. Germline V gives CDR1 MNHEY, CDR2 SVGAGI. Trimming removed 5 bases from V and 5 bases from J, with 12 bases in between. DNA for the CDR3: TGTGCCAGCAGTCGCAAAGGGGCTTATGGCTACACCTTC. Translated: CASSRKGAYGYTF.

Points on this clone: Other nucleotide sequences in the sample specify the same CDR3. The V gene is TRBV4-1, the J gene TRBJ1-1; 8 nucleotides match TRBD1. This CDR3 contains 18 residues. Trimming cost V 5 bases and J 0 bases; bases outside gene matches: 14. From germline, CDR1 is MGHRA and CDR2 YSYEKL. The CDR3 spells CASSYSRGQEELNTEAFF. CDR3 DNA: TGCGCCAGCAGCTATAGCCGGGGACAGGAAGAATTGAACACTGAAGCTTTCTTT.